The clone carrying this T cell receptor beta chain was detected ten times or more. Its specificity is unknown. This entry is derived from a study of T-cell reconstitution after alpha-beta-depleted transplantation in children. Unique molecular identifiers were built into the TCRbeta library. TCRdb fed the PCR reads into MiXCR, producing one record per CDR3 protein. The top ten clones hold approximately 2.5% of a sample with more than 200,000 distinct CDR3 sequences, 25% of them seen once. V dropped 4 bases and J dropped 4; count of bases not matched to a gene: 8. CDR1 MNHEY and CDR2 SVGAGI come from the germline V gene. The CDR3 loop spans 15 amino acids. Overall study results and limits: After one year, T-cell counts and TCRbeta diversity mostly came from new T cells.

The source was PBMCs, collected before TCRalphabeta/CD19-depleted stem cell transplant. The chain recombines TRBV6-5 with TRBJ2-7; 9 bases agree with TRBD2. The receptor was derived from a girl under 10 years old with Fanconi anemia, due to receive a stem cell transplant. The CDR3 spells CASSLEGGGVYEQYF. The CDR3, as DNA: TGTGCCAGCAGTTTGGAGGGCGGGGGGGTTTACGAGCAGTACTTC.